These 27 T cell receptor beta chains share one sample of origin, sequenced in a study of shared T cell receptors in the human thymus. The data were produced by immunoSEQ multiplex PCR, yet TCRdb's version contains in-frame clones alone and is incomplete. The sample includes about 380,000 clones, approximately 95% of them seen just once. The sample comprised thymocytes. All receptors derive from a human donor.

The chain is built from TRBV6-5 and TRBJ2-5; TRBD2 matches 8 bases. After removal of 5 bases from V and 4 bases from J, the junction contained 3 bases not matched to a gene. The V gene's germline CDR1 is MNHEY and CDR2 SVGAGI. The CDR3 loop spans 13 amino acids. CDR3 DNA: TGTGCCAGCAGTCGTAGCGGGATAGAGACCCAGTACTTC. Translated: CASSRSGIETQYF.

CDR3 in amino acids: CASSYGPGHRGNTIYF. DNA of the CDR3: TGTGCCAGCAGTTACGGGCCAGGCCATCGTGGAAACACCATATATTTT. This chain uses TRBV6-5 with TRBJ1-3; no definite D call. CDR1 is MNHEY and CDR2 is SVGAGI in the germline V gene. Deletions cut 2 bases from V and 3 bases from J, with 14 bases between. The CDR3 has 16 residues.

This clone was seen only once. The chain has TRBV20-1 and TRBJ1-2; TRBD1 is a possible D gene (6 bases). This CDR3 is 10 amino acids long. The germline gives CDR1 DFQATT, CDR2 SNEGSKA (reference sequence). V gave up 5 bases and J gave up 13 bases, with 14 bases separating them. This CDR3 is CSAQTGLSTF. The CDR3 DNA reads TGCAGTGCTCAGACAGGACTGTCCACCTTC.

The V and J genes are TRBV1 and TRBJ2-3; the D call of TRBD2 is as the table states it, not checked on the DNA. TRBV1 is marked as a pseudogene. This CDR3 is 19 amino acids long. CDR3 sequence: CTSTPIGTSPILHTDTQYF. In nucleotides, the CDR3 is TGCACCAGCACCCCAATAGGGACTAGCCCCATCTTACACACAGATACGCAGTATTTT.

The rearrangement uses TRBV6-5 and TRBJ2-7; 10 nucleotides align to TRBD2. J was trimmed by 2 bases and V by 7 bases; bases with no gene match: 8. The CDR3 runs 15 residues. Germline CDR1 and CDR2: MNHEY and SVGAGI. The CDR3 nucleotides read TGTGCCAGCACCTCCCCCGGGACTAGCGCCTACGAGCAGTACTTC. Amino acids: CASTSPGTSAYEQYF.

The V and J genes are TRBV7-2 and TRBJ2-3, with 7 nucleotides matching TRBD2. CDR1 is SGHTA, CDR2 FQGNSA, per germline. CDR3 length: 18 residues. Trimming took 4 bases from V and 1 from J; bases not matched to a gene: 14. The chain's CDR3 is CASSSREGTSVRTDTQYF. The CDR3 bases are TGTGCCAGCAGCTCACGAGAGGGCACTAGCGTACGCACAGATACGCAGTATTTT.

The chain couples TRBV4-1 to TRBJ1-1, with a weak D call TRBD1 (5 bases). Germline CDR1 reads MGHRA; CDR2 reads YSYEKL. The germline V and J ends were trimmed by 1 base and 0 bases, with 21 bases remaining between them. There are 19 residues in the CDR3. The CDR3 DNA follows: TGCGCCAGCAGCCAAGCTGGGGAAGGGGAGGATCCCATGAACACTGAAGCTTTCTTT. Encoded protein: CASSQAGEGEDPMNTEAFF.

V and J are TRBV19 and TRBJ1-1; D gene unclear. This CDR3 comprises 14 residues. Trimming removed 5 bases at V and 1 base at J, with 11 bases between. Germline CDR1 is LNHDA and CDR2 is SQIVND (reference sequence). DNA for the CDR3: TGTGCCAGTAGTCCGGTTTGGGCGAACACTGAAGCTTTCTTT. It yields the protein CASSPVWANTEAFF.

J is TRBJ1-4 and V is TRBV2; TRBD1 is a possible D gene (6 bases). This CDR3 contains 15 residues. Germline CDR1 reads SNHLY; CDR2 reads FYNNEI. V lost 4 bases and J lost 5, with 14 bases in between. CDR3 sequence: CASSVGPQGNEKLFF. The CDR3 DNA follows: TGTGCCAGCAGTGTTGGGCCACAGGGAAATGAAAAACTGTTTTTT.

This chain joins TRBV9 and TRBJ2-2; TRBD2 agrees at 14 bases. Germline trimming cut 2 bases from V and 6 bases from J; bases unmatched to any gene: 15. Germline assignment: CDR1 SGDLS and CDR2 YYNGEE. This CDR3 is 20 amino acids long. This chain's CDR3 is CASSVGGTSGSLDIAGELFF. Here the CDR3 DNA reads TGTGCCAGCAGCGTGGGTGGGACTAGCGGGAGTTTGGATATAGCCGGGGAGCTGTTTTTT.

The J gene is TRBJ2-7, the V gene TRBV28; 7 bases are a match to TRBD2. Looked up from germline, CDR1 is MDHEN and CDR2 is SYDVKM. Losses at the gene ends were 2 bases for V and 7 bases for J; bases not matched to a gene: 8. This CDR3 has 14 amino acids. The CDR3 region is CASSLGARGWEQYF. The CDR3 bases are TGTGCCAGCAGTTTAGGCGCGCGGGGGTGGGAGCAGTACTTC.

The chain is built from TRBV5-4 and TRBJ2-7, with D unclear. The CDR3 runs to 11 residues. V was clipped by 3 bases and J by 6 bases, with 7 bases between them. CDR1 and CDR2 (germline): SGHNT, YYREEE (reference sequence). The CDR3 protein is CASSYPPEQYF. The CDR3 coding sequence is TGTGCCAGCAGCTACCCTCCCGAGCAGTACTTC. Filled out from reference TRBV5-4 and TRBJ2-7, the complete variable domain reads ETGVTQSPTHLIKTRGQQVTLRCSSQSGHNTVSWYQQALGQGPQFIFQYYREEENGRGNFPPRFSGLQFPNYSSELNVNALELDDSALYLCASSYPPEQYFGPGTRLTVT.

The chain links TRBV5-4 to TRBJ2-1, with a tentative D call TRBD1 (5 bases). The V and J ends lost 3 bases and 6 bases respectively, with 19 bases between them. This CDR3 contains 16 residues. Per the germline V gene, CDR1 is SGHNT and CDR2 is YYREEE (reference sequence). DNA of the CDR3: TGTGCCAGCAGCTCATACCGGGCAGGGAAGGGCAATGAGCAGTTCTTC. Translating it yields CASSSYRAGKGNEQFF.

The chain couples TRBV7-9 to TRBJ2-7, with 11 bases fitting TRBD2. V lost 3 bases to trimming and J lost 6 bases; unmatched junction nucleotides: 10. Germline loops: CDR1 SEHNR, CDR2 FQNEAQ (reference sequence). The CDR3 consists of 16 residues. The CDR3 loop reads CASSFYSSGRLVEQYF. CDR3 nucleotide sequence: TGTGCCAGCAGCTTCTACTCTAGCGGGAGGTTAGTCGAGCAGTACTTC.

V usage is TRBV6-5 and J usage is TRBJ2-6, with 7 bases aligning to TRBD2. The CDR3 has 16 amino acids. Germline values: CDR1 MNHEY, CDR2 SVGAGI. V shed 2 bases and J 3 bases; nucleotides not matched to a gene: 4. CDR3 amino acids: CASSYVPGGGANVLTF. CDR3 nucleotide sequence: TGTGCCAGCAGTTACGTCCCGGGGGGTGGGGCCAACGTCCTGACTTTC.

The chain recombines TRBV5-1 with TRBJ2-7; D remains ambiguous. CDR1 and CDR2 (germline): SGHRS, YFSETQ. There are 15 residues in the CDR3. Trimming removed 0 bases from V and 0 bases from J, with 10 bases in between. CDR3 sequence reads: CASSLEGRISYEQYF. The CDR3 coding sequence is TGCGCCAGCAGCTTGGAAGGACGGATCTCCTACGAGCAGTACTTC.

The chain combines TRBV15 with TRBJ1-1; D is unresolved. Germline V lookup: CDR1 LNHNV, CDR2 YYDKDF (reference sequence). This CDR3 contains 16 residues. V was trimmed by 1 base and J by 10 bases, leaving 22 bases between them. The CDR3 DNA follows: TGTGCCACCAGCAGAGTACCTGGCAGAGAGACTGCAGTAGCTTTCTTT. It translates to CATSRVPGRETAVAFF.

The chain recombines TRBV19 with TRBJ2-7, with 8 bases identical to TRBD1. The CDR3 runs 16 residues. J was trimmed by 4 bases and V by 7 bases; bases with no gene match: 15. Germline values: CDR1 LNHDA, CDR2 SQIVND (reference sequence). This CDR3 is CASTQGKTGEGYEQYF. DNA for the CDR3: TGTGCCAGTACCCAAGGCAAGACAGGGGAAGGTTACGAGCAGTACTTC.

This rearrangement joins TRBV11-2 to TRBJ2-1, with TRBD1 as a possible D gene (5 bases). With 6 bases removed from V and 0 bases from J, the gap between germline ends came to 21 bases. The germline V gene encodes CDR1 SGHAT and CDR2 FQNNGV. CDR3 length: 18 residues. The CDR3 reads CASSPRVSSTSSYNEQFF. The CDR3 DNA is TGTGCCAGCAGTCCCAGGGTTTCAAGTACGAGCTCCTACAATGAGCAGTTCTTC. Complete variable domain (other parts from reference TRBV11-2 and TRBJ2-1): EAGVAQSPRYKIIEKRQSVAFWCNPISGHATLYWYQQILGQGPKLLIQFQNNGVVDDSQLPKDRFSAERLKGVDSTLKIQPAKLEDSAVYLCASSPRVSSTSSYNEQFFGPGTRLTVL.

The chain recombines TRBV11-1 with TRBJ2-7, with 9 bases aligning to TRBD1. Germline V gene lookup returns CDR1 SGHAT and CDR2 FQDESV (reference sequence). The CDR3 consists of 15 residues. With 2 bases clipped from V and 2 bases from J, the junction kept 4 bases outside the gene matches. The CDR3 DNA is TGTGCCAGCAGCTTACCCGGGGACAGGGCCTACGAGCAGTACTTC. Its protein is CASSLPGDRAYEQYF.

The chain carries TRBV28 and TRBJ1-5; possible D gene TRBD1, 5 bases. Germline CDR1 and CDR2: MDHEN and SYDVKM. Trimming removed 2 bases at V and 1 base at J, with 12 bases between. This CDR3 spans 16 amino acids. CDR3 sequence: CASSLQGGVSNQPQHF. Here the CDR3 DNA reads TGTGCCAGCAGTTTACAGGGTGGAGTGAGCAATCAGCCCCAGCATTTT.

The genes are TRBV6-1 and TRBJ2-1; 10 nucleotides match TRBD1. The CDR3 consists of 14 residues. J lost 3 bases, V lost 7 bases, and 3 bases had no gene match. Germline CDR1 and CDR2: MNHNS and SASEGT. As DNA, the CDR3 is TGTGCCAGCATCAGGACAGGGGGCTACAATGAGCAGTTCTTC. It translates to CASIRTGGYNEQFF.

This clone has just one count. In DNA, the CDR3 is TGTGCCAGCCCTCAGACCCCGGGACAGGCCCTGAACACTGAAGCTTTCTTT. This sequence encodes CASPQTPGQALNTEAFF. The chain links TRBV6-4 to TRBJ1-1; TRBD1 agrees at 8 bases. The CDR3 consists of 17 residues. Unmatched junction bases numbered 14, after V lost 8 bases and J lost 0 bases. From germline, CDR1 is MRHNA and CDR2 SNTAGT.

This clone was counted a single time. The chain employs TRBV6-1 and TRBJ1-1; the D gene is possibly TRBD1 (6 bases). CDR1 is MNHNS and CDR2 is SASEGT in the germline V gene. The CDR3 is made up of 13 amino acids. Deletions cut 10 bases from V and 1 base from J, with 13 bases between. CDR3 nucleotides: TGTGCCACCAGGGGCGAGTCGAACACTGAAGCTTTCTTT. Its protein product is CATRGESNTEAFF.

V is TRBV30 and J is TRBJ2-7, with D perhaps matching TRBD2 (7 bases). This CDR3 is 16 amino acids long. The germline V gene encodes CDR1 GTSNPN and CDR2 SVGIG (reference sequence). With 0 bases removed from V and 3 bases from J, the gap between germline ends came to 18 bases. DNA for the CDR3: TGTGCCTGGAGTGTTGGCTCACTGGGAGGGGGCTACGAGCAGTACTTC. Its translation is CAWSVGSLGGGYEQYF.

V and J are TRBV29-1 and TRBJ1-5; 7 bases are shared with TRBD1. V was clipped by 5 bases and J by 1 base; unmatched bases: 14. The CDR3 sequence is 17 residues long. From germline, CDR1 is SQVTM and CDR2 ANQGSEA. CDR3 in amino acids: CSVLGGGQGVSNQPQHF. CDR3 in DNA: TGCAGCGTTCTTGGTGGTGGGCAGGGGGTCAGCAATCAGCCCCAGCATTTT. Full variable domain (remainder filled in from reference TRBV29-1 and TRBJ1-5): SAVISQKPSRDICQRGTSLTIQCQVDSQVTMMFWYRQQPGQSLTLIATANQGSEATYESGFVIDKFPISRPNLTFSTLTVSNMSPEDSSIYLCSVLGGGQGVSNQPQHFGDGTRLSIL.

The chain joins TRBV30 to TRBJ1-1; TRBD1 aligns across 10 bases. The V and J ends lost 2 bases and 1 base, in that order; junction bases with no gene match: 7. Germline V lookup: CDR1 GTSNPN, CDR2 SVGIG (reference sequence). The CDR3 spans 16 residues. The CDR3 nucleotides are TGTGCCTGGAGTCTCGGGACAGGGGAGAAGAACACTGAAGCTTTCTTT. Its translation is CAWSLGTGEKNTEAFF.